The TCR beta chain described here comes from a study of blood T cell repertoires in COVID-19. V gave up 1 base and J gave up 0 bases, with 13 bases separating them. The CDR3 has 16 residues. Germline V gene data show CDR1 as SGHAT and CDR2 as FQNNGV. Participant age was roughly 18 to 100 years, and participants resided in fewer than 25 US areas. Allocation to cohorts depended on clinical history reported by the participants. Original processing notes: The authors estimated nucleated cell counts from reference gene primer amplification. The table came from immunoSEQ multiplex PCR; TCRdb's copy has only in-frame clones and leaves some out. Clonal size and the V and J genes are those of that table, whereas D and trimming came from the DNA. In the table there are over 300,000 clones, about nine tenths of which are singletons.

The clonotype was recovered from a woman aged 18-30 years who had recovered from COVID-19. The chain joins TRBV11-2 to TRBJ2-7, with D possibly TRBD1 on 5 matching bases. Sequenced sample: PBMCs or T cells enriched from blood (not recorded which). The CDR3, as DNA: TGTGCCAGCAGCTTAGTACCCGCAGGGAACTCCTACGAGCAGTACTTC. This gives the protein CASSLVPAGNSYEQYF. The full variable domain, its missing parts supplied by reference TRBV11-2 and TRBJ2-7, is EAGVAQSPRYKIIEKRQSVAFWCNPISGHATLYWYQQILGQGPKLLIQFQNNGVVDDSQLPKDRFSAERLKGVDSTLKIQPAKLEDSAVYLCASSLVPAGNSYEQYFGPGTRLTVT.